The subject of this entry is one TCR beta chain. What it binds is unknown. The data belong to a study of T cell repertoires in cytomegalovirus infection. Study-wide context: CMV epitopes in the study were HLA-C-restricted (recently identified) and HLA-B-restricted (well studied).

TCRdb recomputed calls from the reads with MiXCR, one row per CDR3 protein. Among roughly 100,000 distinct CDR3 sequences, roughly 39% were seen once, and the ten largest hold about three quarters. The CDR3 runs 13 residues. Trimming cost V 2 bases and J 5 bases, with 9 bases left between them. Germline V gene lookup returns CDR1 SGHNT and CDR2 YYREEE (reference sequence). The material was CD8+ T cells from cultured PBMCs, obtained from culture after CMV antigen stimulation. The clonotype originates from a human donor in good health (CMV status not recorded). Some clones in this sample may be carry-over from other donors' samples. The rearrangement uses TRBV5-4 and TRBJ2-3; D is possibly TRBD2 (5 bases). The CDR3 reads CASSFLAGDTQYF. The CDR3 nucleotides are TGTGCCAGCAGCTTTCTAGCTGGAGATACGCAGTATTTT. Complete variable domain (other parts from reference TRBV5-4 and TRBJ2-3): ETGVTQSPTHLIKTRGQQVTLRCSSQSGHNTVSWYQQALGQGPQFIFQYYREEENGRGNFPPRFSGLQFPNYSSELNVNALELDDSALYLCASSFLAGDTQYFGPGTRLTVL.